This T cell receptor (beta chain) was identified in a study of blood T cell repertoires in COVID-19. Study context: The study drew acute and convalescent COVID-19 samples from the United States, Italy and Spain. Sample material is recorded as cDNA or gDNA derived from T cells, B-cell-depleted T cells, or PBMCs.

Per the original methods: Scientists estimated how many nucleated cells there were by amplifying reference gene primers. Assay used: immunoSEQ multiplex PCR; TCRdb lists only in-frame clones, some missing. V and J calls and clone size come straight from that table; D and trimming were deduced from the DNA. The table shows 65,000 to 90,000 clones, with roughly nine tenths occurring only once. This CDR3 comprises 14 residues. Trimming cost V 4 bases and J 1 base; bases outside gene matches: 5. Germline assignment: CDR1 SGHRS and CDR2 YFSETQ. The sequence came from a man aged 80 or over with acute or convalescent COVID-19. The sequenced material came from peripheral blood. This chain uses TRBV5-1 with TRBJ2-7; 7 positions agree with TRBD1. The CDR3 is CASSLGQASYEQYF. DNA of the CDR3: TGCGCCAGCAGCCTAGGACAGGCATCCTACGAGCAGTACTTC.